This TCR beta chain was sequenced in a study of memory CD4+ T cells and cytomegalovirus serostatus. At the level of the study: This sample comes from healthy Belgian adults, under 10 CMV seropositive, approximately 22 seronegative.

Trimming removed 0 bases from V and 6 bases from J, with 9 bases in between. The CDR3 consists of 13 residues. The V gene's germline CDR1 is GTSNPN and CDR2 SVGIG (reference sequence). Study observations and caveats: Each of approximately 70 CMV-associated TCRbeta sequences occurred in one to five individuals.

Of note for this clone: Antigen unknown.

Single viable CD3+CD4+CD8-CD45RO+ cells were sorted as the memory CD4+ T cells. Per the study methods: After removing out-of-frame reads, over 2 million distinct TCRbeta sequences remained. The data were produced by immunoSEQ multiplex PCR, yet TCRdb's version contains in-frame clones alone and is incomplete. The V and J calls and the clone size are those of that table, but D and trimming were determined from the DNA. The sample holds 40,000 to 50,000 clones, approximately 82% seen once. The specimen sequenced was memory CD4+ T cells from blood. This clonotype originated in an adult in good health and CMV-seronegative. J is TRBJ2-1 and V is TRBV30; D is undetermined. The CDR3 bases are TGTGCCTGGAGTGTAAGTGGGCTCAATGAGCAGTTCTTC. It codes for CAWSVSGLNEQFF.